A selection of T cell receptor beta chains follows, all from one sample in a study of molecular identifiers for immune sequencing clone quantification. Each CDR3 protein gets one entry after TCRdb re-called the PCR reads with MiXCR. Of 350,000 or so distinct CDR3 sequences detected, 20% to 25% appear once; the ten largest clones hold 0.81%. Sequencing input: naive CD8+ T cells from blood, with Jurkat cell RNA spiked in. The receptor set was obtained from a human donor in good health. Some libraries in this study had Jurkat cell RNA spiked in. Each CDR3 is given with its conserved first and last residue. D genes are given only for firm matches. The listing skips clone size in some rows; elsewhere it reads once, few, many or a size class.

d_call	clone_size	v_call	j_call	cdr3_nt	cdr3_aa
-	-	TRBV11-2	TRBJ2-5	TGTGCCAGCAGAATGAGTTCACAAGAGACCCAGTACTTC	CASRMSSQETQYF
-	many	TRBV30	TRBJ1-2	TGTGCCTGGAGAGAGACAGCCAACTATGGCTACACCTTC	CAWRETANYGYTF
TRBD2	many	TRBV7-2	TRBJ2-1	TGTGCCAGCAGCTCCCCGACTAGCGGGACACGACCCCAGCTCTTCTTC	CASSSPTSGTRPQLFF
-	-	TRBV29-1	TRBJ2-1	TGCAGCGGGGGCGGGGCGGCCACCTACAATGAGCAGTTCTTC	CSGGGAATYNEQFF
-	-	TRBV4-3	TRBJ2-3	TGCGCCAGCAGCCAAGATCTCGATGAGGCAGATACGCGGTATTTT	CASSQDLDEADTRYF
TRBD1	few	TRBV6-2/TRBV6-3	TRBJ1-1	TGTGCCAGCACCTTTATGGGACAGGAGTTTGAAGCTTTCTTT	CASTFMGQEFEAFF
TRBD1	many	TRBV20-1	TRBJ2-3	TGCAGGGGGGACAGGGGTTTCACAGATACGCAGTATTTT	CRGDRGFTDTQYF
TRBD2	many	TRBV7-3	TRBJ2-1	TGTGCCAGCAGCTTAACAGGACTAGCGGGAGGGCTTAGTTCCTACAATGAGCAGTTCTTC	CASSLTGLAGGLSSYNEQFF
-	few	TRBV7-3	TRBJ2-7	TGTGCCAGCAGCTTTCAGCAGTGGGACGTGCAGTACTTC	CASSFQQWDVQYF
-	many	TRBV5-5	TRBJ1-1	TGTGCCAGCAGCTTAGGAGAGAACACTGAAGCTTTCTTT	CASSLGENTEAFF
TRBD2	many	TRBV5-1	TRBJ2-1	TGCGCCAGCAGCTTGGATAGCGGGAGGGCCTACAATGAGCAGTTCTTC	CASSLDSGRAYNEQFF
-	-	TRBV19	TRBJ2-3	TGTGCCAGTAGTACGAATTCAGATACGCAGTATTTT	CASSTNSDTQYF
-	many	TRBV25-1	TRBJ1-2	TGTGCCAGCAGTGAATATGCGGGGTCGGGCTATGGCTACACCTTC	CASSEYAGSGYGYTF
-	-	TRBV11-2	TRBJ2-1	TGTGTCAGCAGCCCTGGGGGTGATGAGCAGTTCTTC	CVSSPGGDEQFF
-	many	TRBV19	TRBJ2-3	TGTGCCAGTAGCGAAAGCGAGGGCACAGATACGCAGTATTTT	CASSESEGTDTQYF
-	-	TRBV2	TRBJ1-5	TGTGCCAGCAGTGCACCAGGCGAGACCAGGGTCACGGCGCCCCAGCATTTT	CASSAPGETRVTAPQHF
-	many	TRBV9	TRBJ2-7	TGTGCCAGCAGCCCAGGGGAACCTGGCGGGGACTACGAGCAGTACTTC	CASSPGEPGGDYEQYF
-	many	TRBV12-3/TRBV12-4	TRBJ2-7	TGTGCCAGCAGTTCGGTCCTAGGCAGGGTCGAGCAGTACTTC	CASSSVLGRVEQYF
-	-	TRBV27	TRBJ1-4	TGTGCCAGCAGTTTGGGGGGGGGGTTGGACGAAAAACTGTTTTTT	CASSLGGGLDEKLFF
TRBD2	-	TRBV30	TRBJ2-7	TGTGCCTGGAGTGTAACTAGCGGGGGGTTCGCTGAGCAGTACTTC	CAWSVTSGGFAEQYF
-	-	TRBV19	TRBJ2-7	TGTGCCAGTAGTGGCAGGCCGGGCTACGAGCAGTACTTC	CASSGRPGYEQYF
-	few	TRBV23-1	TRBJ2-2	TGCGCCAGCAGTCAATTTCCGGGACTTAACACCGGGGAGCTGTTTTTT	CASSQFPGLNTGELFF
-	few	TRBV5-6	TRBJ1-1	TGTGCCAGCAGCTTCACCCTTTTAGGACAGCACCCGGGCACTGAAGCTTTCTTT	CASSFTLLGQHPGTEAFF
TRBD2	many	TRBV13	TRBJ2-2	TGTGCCAGCAGAGGACTAGCGGGAGACGGAGGCACCGGGGAGCTGTTTTTT	CASRGLAGDGGTGELFF
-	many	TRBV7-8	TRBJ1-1	TGTGCCAGCAGCTTAGTGGAGGGGGGGCGGGACACTGAAGCTTTCTTT	CASSLVEGGRDTEAFF
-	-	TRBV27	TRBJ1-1	TGTGCCAGCAGTCCAATAGTCGGTGGGAGTGAAGCTTTCTTT	CASSPIVGGSEAFF
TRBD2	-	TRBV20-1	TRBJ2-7	TGCAGTGCCAAAGCCACAACTAGCGTCTCCTACGAGCAGTACTTC	CSAKATTSVSYEQYF
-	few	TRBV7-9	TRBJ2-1	TGTGCCAGCAGCTCGAGCGAAAGCTACTCCTACAATGAGCAGTTCTTC	CASSSSESYSYNEQFF